Listed here is a single T cell receptor beta chain. Its antigen is not yet known. Qualities for individual bases were not recorded, and no much larger clone is one base off. For this chain, trimming is 2 bases at the V end and 6 bases at the J end, and the number of junction bases without a gene match is 4. CDR1 and CDR2 were assigned from the germline V gene as SGHTA and FQGNSA. Its CDR3 holds 15 amino acids, cysteine through phenylalanine. Just the 45-base CDR3 DNA is kept, in frame starting at base 1. TCRbeta CDR3 regions were amplified from genomic DNA by means of the immunoSEQ Assay, a bias-controlled multiplex PCR. The authors processed their data as follows. The number of nucleated cells in each sample was estimated by amplification of reference gene primers within the assay. Sequence reads were collapsed and filtered to measure the absolute abundance of every unique TCRbeta CDR3 rearrangement. For each sample, productive Simpson clonality was calculated as the square root of Simpson's diversity index over productive rearrangements. TCRdb limited this immuneACCESS table to in-frame rearrangements with V and J called. A share of clones is missing; checked studies link under half to unresolved V genes, and the rest is unexplained. V and J calls and clone size follow that table, whereas D and trimming were derived from the DNA. This sample gives about 71,000 clones in total; around nine tenths of them show up just once. The ten top clones hold 2.3% of the sample.

This sample was taken from a study of blood T cell repertoires in COVID-19 (dated by TCRdb to between 2020 and 2021). General notes on the study: The collaborator samples originated in the United States, Italy and Spain and spanned the acute and convalescent phases of COVID-19. The material from the prospective study consisted of cDNA or gDNA derived from T cells, B-cell-depleted T cells, or PBMCs. Subjects who had been exposed to COVID-19, were actively infected with it, or had recovered from it provided the deeply sampled blood TCRbeta repertoires that made up the dataset. The repertoires were released in a freely available public database intended as a resource for research on the immune response to SARS-CoV-2. The samples were drawn from two sources: the first 160 participants of the ongoing ImmuneRACE study, and 1,000 to 1,500 subjects contributed by 6 global collaborators. A de-identified subject ID, COVID-19 status, age in years and sex were almost always included in the sample metadata. Where available, HLA class I and class II types were taken from metadata supplied by the sample provider and were not determined by assay-based typing.

Broad study findings and their caveats: The quantity of clinical and demographic metadata differed by source and by participant and was supplied without curation.

Whole blood was collected in K2EDTA tubes by collaborating institutions according to the institutions' own protocols. For TCRbeta analysis, collaborators shipped samples in one of three forms: frozen whole blood, isolated PBMCs, or DNA extracted from either of those sample types. The receptor comes from a human donor in a cohort sampled during active COVID-19. What was sequenced was peripheral blood. The chain couples TRBV7-2 to TRBJ2-1; a stretch of 10 junction bases matches TRBD2. The CDR3 region: CASSLRLAGPNEQFF. Here is the DNA: TGTGCCAGCAGCTTACGACTAGCGGGCCCCAATGAGCAGTTCTTC.